The T cell receptor (beta chain) described here comes from a study of CD8+CD57+ T cells in acquired aplastic anemia. Whole-study findings and limits: Between the patient and control groups, CD8+ Simpson's diversity did not differ significantly.

CDR1 is MRHNA and CDR2 is SNTAGT in the germline V gene. The CDR3 loop spans 10 amino acids. Turning to this clonotype: Antigen specificity is unknown. The germline gene is not matched at one end of the junction; a read error may be the cause.

TCR beta VDJ and CDR3 were profiled, and genomic DNA was the template. TCRdb reprocessed the reads via MiXCR and lists one record per CDR3 protein. The top ten hold around 8% of the sample, which has 250,000 to 300,000 distinct CDR3 sequences, roughly three fifths seen once. The TCR sequence derives from a human donor with severe aplastic anemia or a healthy control (not recorded which). This chain connects TRBV6-4 to TRBJ1-6; 8 bases line up with TRBD1. Sample: sorted CD4+, CD8+, or CD8+CD57+ T cells (not recorded which) from PBMCs. The CDR3 bases are TGTGCCAGCAGTGACCGGGGACAGGACTTT. This gives the protein CASSDRGQDF.